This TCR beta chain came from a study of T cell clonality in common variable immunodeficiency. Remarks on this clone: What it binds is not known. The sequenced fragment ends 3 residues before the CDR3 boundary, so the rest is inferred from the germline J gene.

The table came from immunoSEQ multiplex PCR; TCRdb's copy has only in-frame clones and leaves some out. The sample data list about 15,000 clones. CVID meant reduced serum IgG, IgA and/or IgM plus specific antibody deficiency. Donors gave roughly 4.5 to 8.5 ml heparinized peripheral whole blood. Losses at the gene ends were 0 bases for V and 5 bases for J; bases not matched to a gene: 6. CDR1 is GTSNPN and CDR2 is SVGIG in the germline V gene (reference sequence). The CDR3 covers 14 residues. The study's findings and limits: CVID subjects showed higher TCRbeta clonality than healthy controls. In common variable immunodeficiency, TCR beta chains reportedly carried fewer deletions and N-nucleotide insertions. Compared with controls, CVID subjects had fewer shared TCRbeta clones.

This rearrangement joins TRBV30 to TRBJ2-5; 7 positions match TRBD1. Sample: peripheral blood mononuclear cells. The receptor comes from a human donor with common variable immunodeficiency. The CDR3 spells CAWSVQGKGETQYF. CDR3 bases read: TGTGCCTGGAGTGTACAGGGGAAAGGGGAGACC.